This paragraph covers one TCR beta chain sequence. Its antigen is unknown. The data belong to a study of vaccination and CD4 T cells after COVID-19. As for the study in general: The post-COVID sampling time was a median about 100 days after diagnosis, ranging from 35 to 161. Overlapping SARS-CoV-2, HCoV-NL63, HCoV-OC43 and HCoV-229E spike peptides stimulated the cells.

Treatment given: approximately nine-day PBMC culture with coronavirus spike peptide pools or control peptides (ViraFEST assay). Peptide-pool expansion of antigen-specific T cells preceded TCR sequencing in ViraFEST. The CDR3 is 13 residues long. Looked up from germline, CDR1 is MNHNS and CDR2 is SASEGT. The V and J ends lost 6 bases and 3 bases respectively, with 11 bases between them. Sequencing of DNA taken from cultured CD4+ T cells relied on the Oncomine TCR Beta short-read assay. TCRdb fed the PCR reads into MiXCR, producing one record per CDR3 protein. Here the sample spans around 10,000 distinct CDR3 sequences, around 58% being singletons.

The source is a human donor who had recovered from COVID-19. V is TRBV6-1 and J is TRBJ1-2, with a tentative D call TRBD1 (5 bases). Sequenced: CD4+ T cells from blood, cultured in vitro. The CDR3 DNA is TGTGCCAGCAGGAGGGGAGGGGACTATGGCTACACCTTC. This codes for CASRRGGDYGYTF.